Below, 21 T cell receptor beta chains from the same sample are listed, as sequenced in a study of CD8+CD57+ T cells in acquired aplastic anemia. All patients picked for sequencing had shown, by flow cytometry, an expansion of CD8+CD57+ cells. Profiling of TCR beta VDJ combinations and CDR3 sequences used genomic DNA as template. Each CDR3 protein gets one entry after TCRdb re-called the reads with MiXCR. The sample comprises approximately 470,000 distinct CDR3 sequences, more than 25% of which are singletons, and 0.82% rests with the top ten. Sequencing was performed on sorted CD4+, CD8+, or CD8+CD57+ T cells (not recorded which) from PBMCs. These receptors all come from a human donor with aplastic anemia.

A remark on this clonotype: This CDR3 fails to terminate in the conserved phenylalanine or tryptophan, so it likely reflects a read error. No DNA is shown, since the ends of the CDR3 on it are uncertain; the CDR3 is the one TCRdb lists. The chain joins TRBV24-1 to TRBJ2-7. The germline V gene encodes CDR1 KGHDR and CDR2 SFDVKD. The CDR3 length equals 8 residues, ends included. The CDR3 reads CATSDIYS.

There are a few counts of this clonotype. The chain joins TRBV5-1 to TRBJ2-2, with 8 bases fitting TRBD2. Germline CDR1 reads SGHRS; CDR2 reads YFSETQ. V shed 6 bases and J 0 bases; nucleotides not matched to a gene: 7. The CDR3 extends over 16 amino acids. CDR3 loop: CASTSRSGANTGELFF. The CDR3, as DNA: TGCGCCAGCACCTCTCGTAGCGGGGCGAACACCGGGGAGCTGTTTTTT.

V is TRBV5-1 and J is TRBJ2-7; 8 bases match TRBD2. The CDR3 is 15 amino acids. Germline assignment: CDR1 SGHRS and CDR2 YFSETQ. The V and J ends lost 3 bases and 0 bases, in that order; junction bases with no gene match: 5. The DNA for the CDR3 is TGCGCCAGCAGCTCACAAACTAGCGGCTCCTACGAGCAGTACTTC. Protein sequence: CASSSQTSGSYEQYF.

This clonotype was found a few times. A much larger clone lies a single base off, so this may be a read error. The gene calls are TRBV2 and TRBJ1-6; D not resolved. V lost 8 bases, J lost 7 bases, and 15 bases lay in between. The germline gives CDR1 SNHLY, CDR2 FYNNEI. The CDR3 consists of 14 residues. The CDR3 reads CASGKPEGNSPLHF. The CDR3 nucleotides are TGTGCCAGCGGGAAACCGGAGGGAAATTCACCCCTCCACTTT.

V is TRBV2 and J is TRBJ1-6; D is perhaps TRBD1 (5 bases). In germline, CDR1 is SNHLY, CDR2 FYNNEI. This CDR3 region has 14 residues. The V gene lost 5 bases and the J gene lost 9 bases, with 14 bases spanning the gap. In DNA, the CDR3 is TGTGCCAGCAGTTTATTAAGGGGCCTTTCACCCCTCCACTTT. Residues: CASSLLRGLSPLHF.

The table lists this clonotype with many counts. The chain links TRBV19 to TRBJ1-2; D remains ambiguous. This CDR3 region has 15 residues. Per germline, CDR1 LNHDA and CDR2 SQIVND (reference sequence). Trimming shortened V by 1 base and J by 2 bases, and 11 bases separated the two germline ends. For the CDR3, the DNA is TGTGCCAGTAGTATAGTTTACAGACTAAACTATGGCTACACCTTC. This encodes CASSIVYRLNYGYTF. Complete variable domain (other parts from reference TRBV19 and TRBJ1-2): DGGITQSPKYLFRKEGQNVTLSCEQNLNHDAMYWYRQDPGQGLRLIYYSQIVNDFQKGDIAEGYSVSREKKESFPLTVTSAQKNPTAFYLCASSIVYRLNYGYTFGSGTRLTVV.

The chain links TRBV20-1 to TRBJ2-1, with TRBD1 as a possible D gene (6 bases). The CDR3 spans 14 residues. V was shortened by 0 bases and J by 4 bases, with 10 bases between the two germline ends. The germline CDR1 and CDR2 sequences are DFQATT and SNEGSKA (reference sequence). CDR3 bases: TGCAGTGCTAGAGATAGTCAGGGGTACAATGAGCAGTTCTTC. Translation: CSARDSQGYNEQFF.

V and J are TRBV5-1 and TRBJ1-4; D perhaps matches TRBD1 (5 bases). The V and J ends lost 2 bases and 9 bases respectively, with 20 bases between them. CDR1 is SGHRS and CDR2 is YFSETQ in the germline V gene. The CDR3 spans 16 residues. The CDR3, as DNA: TGCGCCAGCAGCTTAGTGGCTGAGAGGACGGGACAAAAACTGTTTTTT. As protein: CASSLVAERTGQKLFF.

This clonotype was seen a few times. The V gene is TRBV7-6, the J gene TRBJ2-3; TRBD2 matches 14 bases. Germline values: CDR1 SGHVS, CDR2 FNYEAQ. CDR3 length: 18 residues. The ends lost 5 bases at V and 0 bases at J; junction bases unmatched: 7. CDR3 residues: CASSLGTSGSASTDTQYF. CDR3 in DNA: TGTGCCAGCAGCCTCGGGACTAGCGGGAGTGCTAGCACAGATACGCAGTATTTT.

This clonotype showed up just a few times. The CDR3 protein is CASSLGKRDTEKLFF. DNA of the CDR3: TGTGCCAGCAGCTTAGGAAAGAGGGACACTGAAAAACTGTTTTTT. The chain joins TRBV7-9 to TRBJ1-4; TRBD1 might be the D (6 bases). The germline gives CDR1 SEHNR, CDR2 FQNEAQ (reference sequence). CDR3 size: 15 residues. Between the trimmed V and J ends, which lost 1 base and 7 bases, there was a span of 13 bases.

This clonotype was counted ten times or more. This chain uses TRBV20-1 with TRBJ2-7; 8 bases are a match to TRBD2. V shed 3 bases and J 0 bases; nucleotides not matched to a gene: 7. Germline lookup yields CDR1 DFQATT and CDR2 SNEGSKA (reference sequence). CDR3 length equals 15 residues. The CDR3 reads CSARSGGGSSYEQYF. Written as DNA, the CDR3 is TGCAGTGCTAGGAGTGGCGGGGGGAGCTCCTACGAGCAGTACTTC.

This clonotype was observed at least ten times. The rearrangement links TRBV29-1 to TRBJ1-1; 7 bases are a match to TRBD1. Germline-derived CDR1 and CDR2 are SQVTM and ANQGSEA. The CDR3 covers 12 residues. The V segment lost 0 bases and the J segment 10 bases; nucleotides outside the gene matches: 5. The DNA for the CDR3 is TGCAGCGTTGAAGAGGCGTCAGGGGGAGCTTTCTTT. It is translated as CSVEEASGGAFF. The entire variable domain, with the rest obtained from reference TRBV29-1 and TRBJ1-1, is as follows: SAVISQKPSRDICQRGTSLTIQCQVDSQVTMMFWYRQQPGQSLTLIATANQGSEATYESGFVIDKFPISRPNLTFSTLTVSNMSPEDSSIYLCSVEEASGGAFFGQGTRLTVV.

This clonotype was seen a handful of times. The chain joins TRBV6-1 to TRBJ1-5; TRBD1 is a possible D gene (6 bases). This CDR3 comprises 13 residues. Germline CDR1 MNHNS, CDR2 SASEGT. V gave up 5 bases and J gave up 5 bases, with 10 bases separating them. This chain's CDR3 is CASSTGLDQPQHF. CDR3 bases: TGTGCCAGCAGTACAGGGTTAGATCAGCCCCAGCATTTT.

This chain links TRBV5-6 with TRBJ1-2; unclear D gene. V dropped 4 bases and J dropped 7 bases, with 14 bases sitting between them. Germline CDR1 and CDR2: SGHDT and YYEEEE. The CDR3 runs 13 residues. The CDR3 coding sequence is TGTGCCAGCAGCCCCCAGAGGGCACCTGGCTACACCTTC. Its protein product is CASSPQRAPGYTF.

A note on this clonotype: The junction and the germline gene differ at one end; a read error may be behind it. This chain connects TRBV28 to TRBJ1-2; TRBD1 aligns across 7 bases. Germline values: CDR1 MDHEN, CDR2 SYDVKM. The CDR3 runs 14 residues. The CDR3 loop is CVSTSGQALYGYTF. DNA of the CDR3: TGTGTCAGCACGAGCGGACAGGCTCTCTATGGCTACACCTTC.

On this clonotype: With a much larger clone just one base away, this may be a read error. The chain is built from TRBV15 and TRBJ2-1; TRBD2 agrees at 9 bases. J gave up 9 bases and V 1 base, and 7 bases lay outside the gene matches. This CDR3 region has 15 residues. Germline V gene data show CDR1 as LNHNV and CDR2 as YYDKDF (reference sequence). In DNA form, the CDR3 reads TGTGCCACCAGCAGAGTGGTTAGCGGGAGTACTGAGCAGTTCTTC. Protein product: CATSRVVSGSTEQFF.

V and J are TRBV6-1 and TRBJ2-7; TRBD1 aligns across 10 bases. Unmatched junction bases numbered 9, after V lost 4 bases and J lost 6 bases. This CDR3 contains 15 residues. Germline CDR1 and CDR2: MNHNS and SASEGT. DNA for the CDR3: TGTGCCAGCAGTGTAGACAGGGGGCTTCCCAGCGAGCAGTACTTC. Residues: CASSVDRGLPSEQYF.

Comment on this clonotype: An end of the junction differs from the germline gene, which may be a read error. The chain uses TRBV5-3 and TRBJ1-1; unclear D gene. TRBV5-3 is filed as an ORF, its function uncertain. The CDR3 length is 14 residues. This chain's CDR3 is CASSLATTNTEAFF. The CDR3 DNA reads TGTGCCAGCAGCTTGGCGACAACGAACACTGAAGCTTTCTTT.

This clonotype was found many times. CDR3 region: CASSHNSNQPQHF. CDR3 nucleotide sequence: TGTGCCAGCAGCCACAATAGCAATCAGCCCCAGCATTTT. J is TRBJ1-5 and V is TRBV16; D unresolved. This CDR3 comprises 13 residues. Germline V gives CDR1 KGHSY, CDR2 FQNENV. Trimming took 3 bases from V and 0 from J, leaving 3 bases between them.

V is TRBV5-1 and J is TRBJ2-3; D unresolved. Looked up from germline, CDR1 is SGHRS and CDR2 is YFSETQ. V was cut by 0 bases and J by 7 bases, with 12 bases left in between. The CDR3 extends over 14 amino acids. The CDR3: CASSLVADSNTQYF. In DNA form, the CDR3 reads TGCGCCAGCAGCTTGGTGGCAGATTCCAATACGCAGTATTTT.

This clonotype was seen more than once but under ten times. The rearrangement links TRBV15 to TRBJ1-1; D is perhaps TRBD1 (6 bases). This CDR3 has 14 amino acids. Trimming pared 4 bases from V and 2 bases from J, leaving 11 bases between. Per the germline V gene, CDR1 is LNHNV and CDR2 is YYDKDF (reference sequence). CDR3 sequence (DNA): TGTGCCACCAGCATAGGGACATTCAACACTGAAGCTTTCTTT. The encoded protein is CATSIGTFNTEAFF.